This TCR beta chain was recovered during a study of T cells in Graves' hyperthyroidism and ophthalmopathy. The investigators amplified TCR beta CDR3 regions from RNA transcripts. Primed by the HTBI set, a first-round RT-PCR was run on the TCR CDR3. TCRdb reprocessed the multiplex PCR reads via MiXCR and lists one record per CDR3 protein. The table records 600,000 to 800,000 distinct CDR3 sequences, 30% to 40% of them present only once. The V gene lost 0 bases and the J gene lost 3 bases, with 9 bases spanning the gap. This CDR3 is 14 amino acids long. Germline V lookup: CDR1 MGHRA, CDR2 YSYEKL. Findings and caveats of the study: Before onset, by a median of around six months, the model predicted ophthalmopathy.

Turning to this clonotype: What it recognizes is unknown.

The sequenced sample consisted of blood. This receptor was taken from a woman aged 35 to 49 with Graves' hyperthyroidism. The chain combines TRBV4-1 with TRBJ2-7; D remains unclear. The CDR3 sequence is CASSQDNSFYEQYF. CDR3 bases: TGCGCCAGCAGCCAAGATAACAGCTTCTACGAGCAGTACTTC.